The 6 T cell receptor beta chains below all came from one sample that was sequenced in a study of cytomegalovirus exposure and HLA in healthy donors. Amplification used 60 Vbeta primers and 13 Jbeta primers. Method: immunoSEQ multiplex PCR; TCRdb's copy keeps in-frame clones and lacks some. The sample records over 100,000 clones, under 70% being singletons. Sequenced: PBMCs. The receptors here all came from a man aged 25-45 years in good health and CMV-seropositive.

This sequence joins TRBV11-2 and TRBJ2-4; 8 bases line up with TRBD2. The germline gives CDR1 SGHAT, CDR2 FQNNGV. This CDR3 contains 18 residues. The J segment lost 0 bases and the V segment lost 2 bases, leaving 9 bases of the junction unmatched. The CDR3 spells CASSLIAGPTLAKNIQYF. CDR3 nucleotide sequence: TGTGCCAGCAGCTTAATAGCGGGGCCTACGTTAGCCAAAAACATTCAGTACTTC.

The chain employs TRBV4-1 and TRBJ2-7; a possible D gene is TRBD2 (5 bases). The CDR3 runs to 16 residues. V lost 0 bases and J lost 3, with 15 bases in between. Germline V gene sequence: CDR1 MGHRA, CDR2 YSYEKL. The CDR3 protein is CASSQDKGSSFYEQYF. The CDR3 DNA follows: TGCGCCAGCAGCCAAGATAAAGGGTCTAGCTTCTACGAGCAGTACTTC.

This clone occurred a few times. The DNA of the CDR3 is TGTGCCTGGAGTGACAGGTTGGACACTGAAGCTTTCTTT. This gives the protein CAWSDRLDTEAFF. The genes are TRBV30 and TRBJ1-1, with D maybe TRBD1 (5 bases). Trimming removed 1 base from V and 3 bases from J, with 9 bases in between. Germline loops: CDR1 GTSNPN, CDR2 SVGIG (reference sequence). This CDR3 spans 13 amino acids.

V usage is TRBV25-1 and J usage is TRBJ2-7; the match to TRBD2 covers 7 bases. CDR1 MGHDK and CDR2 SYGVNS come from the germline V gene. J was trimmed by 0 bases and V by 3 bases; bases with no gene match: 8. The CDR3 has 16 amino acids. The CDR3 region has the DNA TGTGCCAGCAGTGAGGGGGGGGGTAGAGTCTCCTACGAGCAGTACGTC. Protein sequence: CASSEGGGRVSYEQYV.

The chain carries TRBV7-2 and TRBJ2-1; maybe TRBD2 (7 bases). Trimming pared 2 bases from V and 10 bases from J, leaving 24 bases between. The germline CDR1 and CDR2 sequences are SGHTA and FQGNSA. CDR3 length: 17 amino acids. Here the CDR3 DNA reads TGTGCCAGCAGCTTACTTCCCCCCGGCGGTGCGGGGGCGGAGCAGTTCTTC. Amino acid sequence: CASSLLPPGGAGAEQFF.

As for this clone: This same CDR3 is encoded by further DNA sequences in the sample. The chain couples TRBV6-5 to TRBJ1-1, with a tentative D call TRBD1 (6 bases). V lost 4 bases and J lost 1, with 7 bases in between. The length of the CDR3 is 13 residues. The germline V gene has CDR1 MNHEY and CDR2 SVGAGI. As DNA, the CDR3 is TGTGCCAGCAGTTTGACAGGGAACACTGAAGCTTTCTTT. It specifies CASSLTGNTEAFF.